This T cell receptor beta chain was recorded in a study of T cell responses to AZD1222 COVID-19 vaccine. General observations from the study: Spike-spanning, vaccine-associated CD4 TCRs were dominant at 160-218 and 743-854. The breadth and depth of Spike-specific TCRs increased once two AZD1222 doses had been given.

Germline V gene lookup returns CDR1 ENHRY and CDR2 SYGVKD. The length of the CDR3 is 13 residues. The ends were cut back, 3 bases at V and 4 bases at J, with 7 bases in the middle. The assay was immunoSEQ multiplex PCR, and TCRdb's table has in-frame clones only and misses some. The sample holds 130,000 or so clones; roughly 90% are singletons and the top ten take 1.6%. This clone was detected only a few times. Its antigen is unknown. This material consisted of peripheral blood, taken on day 0 of AZD1222 vaccination. The receptor's source is an adult in good health. The chain has TRBV10-3 and TRBJ2-1; D unresolved. The CDR3 reads CAISEISYNEQFF. CDR3 coding DNA: TGTGCCATCAGTGAAATCAGTTACAATGAGCAGTTCTTC.